This TCR beta chain was observed in a study of blood T cell repertoires in COVID-19. Study-level information: In each case, the material was cDNA or gDNA derived from T cells, B-cell-depleted T cells, or PBMCs.

Methods used by the authors: Amplified reference gene primers provided the basis for estimating nucleated cell counts. The protocol was immunoSEQ multiplex PCR, while the TCRdb copy is restricted to in-frame clones and leaves out a portion. For V, J and clone size, that table is used; D and trimming come from the DNA. The table has over 90,000 clones, less than 95% seen once; the top ten hold about 5%. In its sample, this clone was seen a few times. The CDR3 has 15 residues. Germline V CDR1 and CDR2: SGHRS, YFSETQ. The ends were cut back, 8 bases at V and 2 bases at J, with 19 bases in the middle. V and J are TRBV5-1 and TRBJ1-1, with D possibly matching TRBD1 (6 bases). Material: peripheral blood. This TCR was sampled from a man between 45 and 60 years old with acute or convalescent COVID-19. The CDR3 region is CASATGRFGNTEAFF. The CDR3 DNA is TGCGCCAGTGCCACAGGGAGATTCGGTAACACTGAAGCTTTCTTT.